Below are 10 T cell receptor beta chains sequenced from a single sample in a study of Ad26.COV2.S vaccination and SARS-CoV-2 variants. Assay: immunoSEQ multiplex PCR; the TCRdb copy retains only in-frame clones and omits some. The repertoire holds thousands of clones, with 80% to 85% as singletons. Sequenced material: peripheral blood, taken after recovery from COVID-19. These receptors all come from a human donor who had recovered from COVID-19.

This clone is large within its sample. The V and J genes are TRBV29-1 and TRBJ1-2; TRBD1 agrees at 8 bases. This CDR3 comprises 12 residues. V was clipped by 7 bases and J by 4 bases; unmatched bases: 5. CDR1 is SQVTM and CDR2 is ANQGSEA in the germline V gene. The CDR3 reads CSADRGFYGYTF. CDR3 nucleotides: TGCAGCGCCGACAGGGGCTTCTATGGCTACACCTTC.

The V gene is TRBV7-2, the J gene TRBJ2-3, with 7 bases aligning to TRBD2. The germline CDR1 and CDR2 sequences are SGHTA and FQGNSA. This CDR3 is 14 amino acids long. After removal of 3 bases from V and 6 bases from J, the junction contained 6 bases not matched to a gene. CDR3 nucleotides: TGTGCCAGCAGCTTGAGCGGGGTTTCGGATACGCAGTATTTT. Translated, it gives CASSLSGVSDTQYF.

This clone was found once. V and J are TRBV19 and TRBJ1-5; D is unresolved. CDR1 LNHDA and CDR2 SQIVND come from the germline V gene (reference sequence). The CDR3 is made up of 16 amino acids. Trimming shortened V by 4 bases and J by 2 bases, and 15 bases separated the two germline ends. The CDR3 region is CASSTNDGVGNQPQHF. Written as DNA, the CDR3 is TGTGCCAGTAGTACAAACGACGGGGTCGGCAATCAGCCCCAGCATTTT.

The V and J genes are TRBV11-3 and TRBJ2-7; D is unresolved. This CDR3 is built from 19 residues. Germline V gene lookup returns CDR1 SGHNT and CDR2 YENEEA. The V gene lost 4 bases and the J gene lost 2 bases, with 27 bases spanning the gap. CDR3: CASSSIEKPGPYYPYEQYF. As DNA, the CDR3 is TGTGCCAGCAGCTCAATCGAGAAACCAGGCCCTTATTACCCCTACGAGCAGTACTTC.

CDR3 sequence: CASSRQGGEQFF. Written as DNA, the CDR3 is TGTGCCAGCAGCCGACAGGGCGGTGAGCAGTTCTTC. This chain uses TRBV13 with TRBJ2-1; TRBD1 aligns across 7 bases. V was pared by 5 bases and J by 9 bases, with 4 bases of the junction left unmatched. The CDR3 is 12 amino acids. From germline, CDR1 is PRHDT and CDR2 FYEKMQ (reference sequence).

The chain is built from TRBV11-2 and TRBJ2-1; D may be TRBD1 (6 bases). Trimming cost V 5 bases and J 4 bases, with 21 bases left between them. This CDR3 spans 17 amino acids. Germline V gives CDR1 SGHAT, CDR2 FQNNGV. The CDR3 sequence is CASSRRAGADGYNEQFF. CDR3 DNA sequence: TGTGCCAGCAGCCGGAGAGCAGGGGCAGATGGTTACAATGAGCAGTTCTTC.

In nucleotides, the CDR3 is TGTGCCAGCAGCAGGGACGGCTCCTACGAGCAGTACTTC. Its protein product is CASSRDGSYEQYF. This chain uses TRBV6-5 with TRBJ2-7; tentatively, D is TRBD1 or TRBD2 (5 bases each). With 6 bases removed from V and 0 bases from J, the gap between germline ends came to 9 bases. Germline CDR1 and CDR2: MNHEY and SVGAGI. The CDR3 contains 13 residues.

The chain recombines TRBV10-2 with TRBJ2-1; D ambiguous. V shed 5 bases and J shed 7 bases, with 12 bases lying between them. The length of the CDR3 is 13 residues. Germline CDR1 WSHSY, CDR2 SAAADI. The CDR3 DNA sequence: TGCGCCAGCAGTATAACTGTTAATAATGAGCAGTTCTTC. As protein: CASSITVNNEQFF.

This chain connects TRBV2 to TRBJ1-1, with 7 bases fitting TRBD1. Germline loops: CDR1 SNHLY, CDR2 FYNNEI. J lost 1 base, V lost 7 bases, and 3 bases had no gene match. The CDR3 has 13 amino acids. As DNA, the CDR3 is TGTGCCAGCATTCAGGGGGGGAACACTGAAGCTTTCTTT. It specifies CASIQGGNTEAFF.

This chain joins TRBV30 and TRBJ2-7, with 10 bases lining up with TRBD2. Germline-derived CDR1 and CDR2 are GTSNPN and SVGIG (reference sequence). Trimming cost V 5 bases and J 0 bases; bases outside gene matches: 4. The CDR3 has 14 amino acids. As DNA, the CDR3 is TGTGCCTGGGGCCTAGCGGGAGTCTCCTACGAGCAGTACTTC. As protein: CAWGLAGVSYEQYF.